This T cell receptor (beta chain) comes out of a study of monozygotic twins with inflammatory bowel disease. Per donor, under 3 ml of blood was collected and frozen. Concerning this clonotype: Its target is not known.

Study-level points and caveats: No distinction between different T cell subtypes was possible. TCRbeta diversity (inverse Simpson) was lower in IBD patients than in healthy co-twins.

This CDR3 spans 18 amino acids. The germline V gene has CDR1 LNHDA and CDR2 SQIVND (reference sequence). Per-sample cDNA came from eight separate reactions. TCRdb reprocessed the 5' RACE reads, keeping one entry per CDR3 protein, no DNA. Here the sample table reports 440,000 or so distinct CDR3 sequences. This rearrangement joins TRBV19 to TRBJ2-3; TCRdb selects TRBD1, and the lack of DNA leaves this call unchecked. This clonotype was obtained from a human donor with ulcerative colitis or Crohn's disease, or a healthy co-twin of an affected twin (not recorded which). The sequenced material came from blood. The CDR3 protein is CASSISGAGTLIPDTQYF.